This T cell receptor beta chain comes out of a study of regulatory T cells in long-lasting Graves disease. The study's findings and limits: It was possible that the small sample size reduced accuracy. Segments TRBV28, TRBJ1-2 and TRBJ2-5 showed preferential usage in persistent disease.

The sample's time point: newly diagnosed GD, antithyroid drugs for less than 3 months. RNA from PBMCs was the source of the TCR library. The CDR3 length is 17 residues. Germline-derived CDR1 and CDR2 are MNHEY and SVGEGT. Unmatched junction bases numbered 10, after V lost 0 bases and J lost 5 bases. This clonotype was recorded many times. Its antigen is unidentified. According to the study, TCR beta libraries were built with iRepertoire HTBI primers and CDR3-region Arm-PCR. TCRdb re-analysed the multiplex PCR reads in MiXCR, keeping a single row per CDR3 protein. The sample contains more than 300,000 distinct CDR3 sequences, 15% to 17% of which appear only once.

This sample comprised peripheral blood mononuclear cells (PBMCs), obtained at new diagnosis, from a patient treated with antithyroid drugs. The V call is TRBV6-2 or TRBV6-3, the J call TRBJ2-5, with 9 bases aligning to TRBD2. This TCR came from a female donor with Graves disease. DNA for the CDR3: TGTGCCAGCAGTTACTCCCTAGTAGCGGGAGTTGGGGAGACCCAGTACTTC. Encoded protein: CASSYSLVAGVGETQYF.